The 11 T cell receptor beta chains presented below share a single source sample, sequenced in a study of blood T cell repertoires in COVID-19. Here immunoSEQ multiplex PCR was the method, and the copy in TCRdb shows in-frame clones only, minus some. The table records approximately 290,000 clones, around 91% of them present only once. Specimen: peripheral blood. The receptor source for this set is an older woman with acute or convalescent COVID-19.

Comment on this clone: The sample has other DNA sequences that encode this CDR3 too. The V call is TRBV7-6, the J call TRBJ2-2; 9 nucleotides align to TRBD1. V lost 5 bases to trimming and J lost 2 bases; unmatched junction nucleotides: 6. The CDR3 length is 16 residues. CDR1 and CDR2 from the germline V gene are SGHVS and FNYEAQ. This chain's CDR3 is CASSLRDRANTGELFF. CDR3 in DNA: TGTGCCAGCAGCCTCCGGGACAGGGCCAACACCGGGGAGCTGTTTTTT. Supplemented by reference TRBV7-6 and TRBJ2-2, the full variable domain reads GAGVSQSPRYKVTKRGQDVALRCDPISGHVSLYWYRQALGQGPEFLTYFNYEAQQDKSGLPNDRFSAERPEGSISTLTIQRTEQRDSAMYRCASSLRDRANTGELFFGEGSRLTVL.

The CDR3 loop reads CASSDRSTGELFF. For the CDR3, the DNA is TGTGCCAGCAGTGACAGGTCCACCGGGGAGCTGTTTTTT. The chain couples TRBV27 to TRBJ2-2; a weak D match, TRBD1 (6 bases). Germline V CDR1 and CDR2: MNHEY, SMNVEV (reference sequence). Deletions cut 5 bases from V and 4 bases from J, with 8 bases between. This CDR3 comprises 13 residues.

The V call is TRBV19, the J call TRBJ1-2, with 8 bases aligning to TRBD1. Germline V gene sequence: CDR1 LNHDA, CDR2 SQIVND (reference sequence). There are 14 residues in the CDR3. V lost 8 bases, J lost 2 bases, and 7 bases stayed unmatched. CDR3 sequence (DNA): TGTGCCAGTTCCTGGACAGGGCGGAACTATGGCTACACCTTC. It yields the protein CASSWTGRNYGYTF.

The rearrangement uses TRBV5-8 and TRBJ1-3, with a tentative D call TRBD1 (5 bases). This CDR3 is 15 amino acids long. V lost 6 bases to trimming and J lost 0 bases, with 13 bases between them. Looked up from germline, CDR1 is SGHTS and CDR2 is YDEGEE. Here the CDR3 DNA reads TGTGCCAGCAAACGAGACAGCTTCTCTGGAAACACCATATATTTT. This encodes CASKRDSFSGNTIYF.

CDR3 sequence (DNA): TGTGCCAGCAGCTTAGAGGCTGGGGGCCAGCCGTGGGGCCTCCACTTT. Encoded protein: CASSLEAGGQPWGLHF. The rearrangement uses TRBV7-9 and TRBJ1-6, with D possibly being TRBD1 (6 bases). V shed 1 base and J shed 15 bases, with 22 bases lying between them. CDR1 is SEHNR and CDR2 is FQNEAQ in the germline V gene (reference sequence). CDR3 size: 16 residues.

The V and J genes are TRBV5-1 and TRBJ2-5, with 14 bases that match TRBD2. This CDR3 is built from 17 residues. Losses at the gene ends were 4 bases for V and 0 bases for J; bases not matched to a gene: 5. CDR1 is SGHRS and CDR2 is YFSETQ in the germline V gene. CDR3 in amino acids: CASSPGLAGGNQETQYF. The CDR3 nucleotides read TGCGCCAGCAGCCCCGGACTAGCGGGGGGAAACCAAGAGACCCAGTACTTC.

The chain links TRBV20-1 to TRBJ2-7; possible D gene TRBD2, 6 bases. Germline CDR1 and CDR2: DFQATT and SNEGSKA (reference sequence). The CDR3 spans 14 residues. Deletions cut 6 bases from V and 3 bases from J, with 18 bases between. CDR3 coding DNA: TGCAGTGCAAGTCCGGGACTTGAGGTCTACGAGCAGTACTTC. Its translation is CSASPGLEVYEQYF.

This chain joins TRBV4-3 and TRBJ1-2, with a weak D call TRBD1 (5 bases). This CDR3 is built from 15 residues. V lost 0 bases and J 5 bases, leaving 13 bases between the germline ends. Germline assignment: CDR1 LGHNA and CDR2 YSLEER. CDR3 DNA: TGCGCCAGCAGCCAAGATCATGGGGGGTGGTATGGCTACACCTTC. Its translation: CASSQDHGGWYGYTF.

The V gene is TRBV15, the J gene TRBJ1-2; 7 bases agree with TRBD1. The V segment lost 1 base and the J segment 4 bases; nucleotides outside the gene matches: 3. Germline V gene data show CDR1 as LNHNV and CDR2 as YYDKDF (reference sequence). CDR3 length equals 14 residues. CDR3: CATSRADRAYGYTF. The CDR3, as DNA: TGTGCCACCAGCAGAGCAGACAGGGCCTATGGCTACACCTTC.

V usage is TRBV5-8 and J usage is TRBJ1-2; 7 nucleotides align to TRBD1. Germline-derived CDR1 and CDR2 are SGHTS and YDEGEE. V was clipped by 0 bases and J by 7 bases; unmatched bases: 6. The CDR3 covers 14 residues. The CDR3 DNA is TGTGCCAGCAGCTTGGGCAGGGGGTATGGTGGCTACACCTTC. Translated, it gives CASSLGRGYGGYTF.

The J gene is TRBJ2-7, the V gene TRBV6-5; the match to TRBD1 covers 9 bases. Per the germline V gene, CDR1 is MNHEY and CDR2 is SVGAGI. CDR3 size: 13 residues. With V trimmed by 6 bases and J by 3 bases, 3 bases remained unmatched. The CDR3 region has the DNA TGTGCCAGCAGGAGACAGGGGGGCTACGAGCAGTACTTC. This translates into CASRRQGGYEQYF.